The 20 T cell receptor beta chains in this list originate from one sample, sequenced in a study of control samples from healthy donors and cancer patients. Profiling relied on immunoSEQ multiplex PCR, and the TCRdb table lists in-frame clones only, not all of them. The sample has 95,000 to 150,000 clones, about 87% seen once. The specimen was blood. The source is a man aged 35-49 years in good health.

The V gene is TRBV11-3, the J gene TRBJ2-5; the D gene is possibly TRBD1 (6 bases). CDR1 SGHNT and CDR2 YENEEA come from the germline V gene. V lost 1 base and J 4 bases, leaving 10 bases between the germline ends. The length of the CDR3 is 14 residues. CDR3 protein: CASSLAGRGETQYF. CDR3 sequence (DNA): TGTGCCAGCAGCTTAGCGGGCAGGGGAGAGACCCAGTACTTC.

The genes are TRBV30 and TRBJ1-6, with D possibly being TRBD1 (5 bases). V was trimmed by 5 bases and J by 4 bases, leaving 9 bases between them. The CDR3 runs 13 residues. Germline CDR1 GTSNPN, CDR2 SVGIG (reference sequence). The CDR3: CAWRQNYNSPLHF. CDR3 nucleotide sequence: TGTGCCTGGCGACAGAATTATAATTCACCCCTCCACTTT.

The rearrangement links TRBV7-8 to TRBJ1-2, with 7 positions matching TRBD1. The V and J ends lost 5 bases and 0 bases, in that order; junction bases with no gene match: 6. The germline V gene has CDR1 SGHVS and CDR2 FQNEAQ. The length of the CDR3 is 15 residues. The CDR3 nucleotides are TGTGCCAGCAGCGGTAGGGACAGCACTAACTATGGCTACACCTTC. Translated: CASSGRDSTNYGYTF.

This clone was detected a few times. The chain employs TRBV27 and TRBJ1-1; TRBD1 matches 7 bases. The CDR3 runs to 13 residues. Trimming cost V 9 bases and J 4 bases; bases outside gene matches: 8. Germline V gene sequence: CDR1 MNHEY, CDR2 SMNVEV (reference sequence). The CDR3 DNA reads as TGTGCCAGTTCCAGGGGGTCGGTCACTGAAGCTTTCTTT. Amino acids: CASSRGSVTEAFF.

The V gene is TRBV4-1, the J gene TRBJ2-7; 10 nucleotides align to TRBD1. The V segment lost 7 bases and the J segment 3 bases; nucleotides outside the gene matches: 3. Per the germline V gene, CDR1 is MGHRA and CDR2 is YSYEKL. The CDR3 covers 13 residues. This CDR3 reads CASKGTGDYEQYF. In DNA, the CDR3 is TGCGCCAGCAAGGGGACAGGGGACTACGAGCAGTACTTC.

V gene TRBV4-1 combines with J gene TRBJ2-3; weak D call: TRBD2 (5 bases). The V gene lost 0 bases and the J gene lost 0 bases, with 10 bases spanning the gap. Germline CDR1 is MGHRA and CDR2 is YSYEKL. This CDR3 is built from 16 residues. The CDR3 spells CASSQELQRSTDTQYF. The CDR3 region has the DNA TGCGCCAGCAGCCAAGAATTACAGCGGAGCACAGATACGCAGTATTTT.

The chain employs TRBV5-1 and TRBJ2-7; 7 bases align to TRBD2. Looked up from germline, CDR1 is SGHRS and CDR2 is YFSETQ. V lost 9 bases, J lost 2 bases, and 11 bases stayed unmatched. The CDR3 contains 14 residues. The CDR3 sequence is CATTKVAGAYEQYF. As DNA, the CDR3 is TGCGCCACTACGAAAGTAGCGGGCGCCTACGAGCAGTACTTC.

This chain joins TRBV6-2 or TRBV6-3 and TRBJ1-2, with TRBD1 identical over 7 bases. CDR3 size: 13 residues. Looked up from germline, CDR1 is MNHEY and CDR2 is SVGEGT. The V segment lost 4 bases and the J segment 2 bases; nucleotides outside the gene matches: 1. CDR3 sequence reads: CASSWTGNYGYTF. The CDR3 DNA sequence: TGTGCCAGCAGTTGGACAGGCAACTATGGCTACACCTTC.

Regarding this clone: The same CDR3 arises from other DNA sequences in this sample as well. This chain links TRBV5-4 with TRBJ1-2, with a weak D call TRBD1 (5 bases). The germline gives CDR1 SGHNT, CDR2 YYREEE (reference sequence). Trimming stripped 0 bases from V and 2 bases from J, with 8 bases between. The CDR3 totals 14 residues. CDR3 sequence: CASSLVGVNYGYTF. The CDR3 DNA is TGTGCCAGCAGCTTGGTAGGGGTAAACTATGGCTACACCTTC.

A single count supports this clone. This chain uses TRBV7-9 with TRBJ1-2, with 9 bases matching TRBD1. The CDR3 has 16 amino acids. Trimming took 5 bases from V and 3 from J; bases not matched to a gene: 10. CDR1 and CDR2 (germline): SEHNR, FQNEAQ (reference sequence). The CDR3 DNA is TGTGCCAGCAGCGGCCGGGACAGGGAAGAAGACTATGGCTACACCTTC. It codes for CASSGRDREEDYGYTF.

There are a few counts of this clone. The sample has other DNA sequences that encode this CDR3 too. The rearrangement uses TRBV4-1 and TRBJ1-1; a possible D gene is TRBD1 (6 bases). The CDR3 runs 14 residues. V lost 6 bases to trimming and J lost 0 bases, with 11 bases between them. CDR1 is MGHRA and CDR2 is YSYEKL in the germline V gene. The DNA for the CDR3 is TGCGCCAGCAGGAACAGGGCCCTGAACACTGAAGCTTTCTTT. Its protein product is CASRNRALNTEAFF.

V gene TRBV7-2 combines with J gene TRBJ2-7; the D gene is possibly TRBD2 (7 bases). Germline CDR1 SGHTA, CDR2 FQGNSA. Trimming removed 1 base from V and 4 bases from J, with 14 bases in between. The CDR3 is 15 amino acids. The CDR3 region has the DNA TGTGCCAGCAGCTTAGGGGGGGGCGTCCTTTACGAGCAGTACTTC. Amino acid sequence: CASSLGGGVLYEQYF. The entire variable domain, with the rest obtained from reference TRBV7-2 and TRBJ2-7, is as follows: GAGVSQSPSNKVTEKGKDVELRCDPISGHTALYWYRQSLGQGLEFLIYFQGNSAPDKSGLPSDRFSAERTGGSVSTLTIQRTQQEDSAVYLCASSLGGGVLYEQYFGPGTRLTVT.

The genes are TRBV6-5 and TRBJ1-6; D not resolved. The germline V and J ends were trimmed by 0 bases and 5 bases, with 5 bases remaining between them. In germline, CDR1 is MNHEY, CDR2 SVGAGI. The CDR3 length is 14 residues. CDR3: CASSYSDNNSPLHF. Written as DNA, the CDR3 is TGTGCCAGCAGTTACTCAGATAATAATTCACCCCTCCACTTT.

This CDR3 is CASSPREGLNTEAFF. DNA of the CDR3: TGTGCCAGCAGCCCCCGGGAGGGGTTGAACACTGAAGCTTTCTTT. This chain connects TRBV7-6 to TRBJ1-1; possible D gene TRBD1, 5 bases. The V end lost 5 bases, the J end lost 0 bases, and 13 bases lay between the germline ends. Germline V gene data show CDR1 as SGHVS and CDR2 as FNYEAQ. This CDR3 region has 15 residues.

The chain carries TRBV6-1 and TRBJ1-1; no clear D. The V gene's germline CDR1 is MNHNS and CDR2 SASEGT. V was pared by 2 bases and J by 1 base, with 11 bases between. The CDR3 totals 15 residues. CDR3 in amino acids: CASSEKQISNTEAFF. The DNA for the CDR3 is TGTGCCAGCAGTGAAAAACAGATCTCGAACACTGAAGCTTTCTTT.

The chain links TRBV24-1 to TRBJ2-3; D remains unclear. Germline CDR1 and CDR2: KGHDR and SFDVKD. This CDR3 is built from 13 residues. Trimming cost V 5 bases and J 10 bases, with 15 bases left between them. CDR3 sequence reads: CATSAGNRAPQYF. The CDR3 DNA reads TGTGCCACCAGTGCGGGCAATAGGGCCCCGCAGTATTTT.

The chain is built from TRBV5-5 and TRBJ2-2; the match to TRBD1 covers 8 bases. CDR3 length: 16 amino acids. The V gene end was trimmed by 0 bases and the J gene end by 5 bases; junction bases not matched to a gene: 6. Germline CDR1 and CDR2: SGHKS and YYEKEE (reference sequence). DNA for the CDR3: TGTGCCAGCAGCTTGGGAGACAGGGGAGGAACCGGGGAGCTGTTTTTT. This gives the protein CASSLGDRGGTGELFF. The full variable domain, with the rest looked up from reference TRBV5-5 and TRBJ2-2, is DAGVTQSPTHLIKTRGQQVTLRCSPISGHKSVSWYQQVLGQGPQFIFQYYEKEERGRGNFPDRFSARQFPNYSSELNVNALLLGDSALYLCASSLGDRGGTGELFFGEGSRLTVL.

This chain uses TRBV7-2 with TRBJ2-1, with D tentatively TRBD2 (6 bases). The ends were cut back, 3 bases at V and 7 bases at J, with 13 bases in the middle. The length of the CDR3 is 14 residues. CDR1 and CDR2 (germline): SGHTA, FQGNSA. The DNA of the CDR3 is TGTGCCAGCAGCTTTGGTTATGCGGGGAATGAGCAGTTCTTC. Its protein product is CASSFGYAGNEQFF.

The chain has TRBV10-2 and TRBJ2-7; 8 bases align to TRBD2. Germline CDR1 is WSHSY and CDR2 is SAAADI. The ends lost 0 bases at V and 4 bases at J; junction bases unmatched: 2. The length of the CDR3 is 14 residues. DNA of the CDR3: TGCGCCAGCAGTGAGTCTAGCGGGGTTTACGAGCAGTACTTC. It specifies CASSESSGVYEQYF.

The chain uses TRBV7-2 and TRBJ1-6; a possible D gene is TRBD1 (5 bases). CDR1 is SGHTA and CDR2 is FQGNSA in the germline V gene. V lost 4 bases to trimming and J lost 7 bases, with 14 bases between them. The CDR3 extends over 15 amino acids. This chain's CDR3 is CASSSRGPQNSPLHF. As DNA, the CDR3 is TGTGCCAGCAGCTCGAGGGGACCGCAAAATTCACCCCTCCACTTT.